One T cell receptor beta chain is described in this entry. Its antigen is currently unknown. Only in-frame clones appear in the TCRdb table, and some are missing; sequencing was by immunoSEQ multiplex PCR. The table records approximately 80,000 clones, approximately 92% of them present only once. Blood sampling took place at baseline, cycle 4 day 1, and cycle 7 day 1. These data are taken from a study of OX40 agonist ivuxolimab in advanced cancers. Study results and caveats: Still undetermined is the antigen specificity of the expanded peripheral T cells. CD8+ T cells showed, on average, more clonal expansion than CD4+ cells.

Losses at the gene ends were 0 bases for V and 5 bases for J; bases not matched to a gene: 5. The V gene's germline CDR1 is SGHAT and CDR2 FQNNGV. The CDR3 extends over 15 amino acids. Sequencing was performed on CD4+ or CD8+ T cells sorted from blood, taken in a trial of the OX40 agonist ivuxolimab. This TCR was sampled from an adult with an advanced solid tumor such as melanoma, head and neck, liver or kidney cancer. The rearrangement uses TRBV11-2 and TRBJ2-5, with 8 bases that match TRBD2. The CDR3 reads CASSLEVGGEETQYF. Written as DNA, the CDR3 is TGTGCCAGCAGCTTAGAAGTCGGGGGGGAGGAGACCCAGTACTTC.